This passage covers 23 T cell receptor beta chains from one sample sequenced in a study of T cell responses to AZD1222 COVID-19 vaccine. Method: immunoSEQ multiplex PCR; TCRdb's copy keeps in-frame clones and lacks some. The sample comprises about 120,000 clones, roughly nine tenths of which are singletons, and approximately 3.1% rests with the top ten. The specimen comprised peripheral blood, sampled on day 0 of AZD1222 vaccination. These receptors all stem from an adult in good health.

V and J are TRBV4-1 and TRBJ2-4; D might be TRBD2 (5 bases). The CDR3 length is 16 residues. Trimming took off 0 bases at V and 0 bases at J, with 9 bases between the two ends. The germline V gene encodes CDR1 MGHRA and CDR2 YSYEKL. This CDR3 is CASSQDPGLAKNIQYF. CDR3 nucleotide sequence: TGCGCCAGCAGCCAAGACCCTGGACTAGCCAAAAACATTCAGTACTTC.

The gene calls are TRBV27 and TRBJ1-2; TRBD1 matches 8 bases. With V trimmed by 4 bases and J by 10 bases, 5 bases remained unmatched. The CDR3 has 12 residues. The V gene's germline CDR1 is MNHEY and CDR2 SMNVEV (reference sequence). CDR3 in DNA: TGTGCCAGCAGTTCAGACAGGGGAGACTACACCTTC. Its protein is CASSSDRGDYTF.

The chain uses TRBV7-9 and TRBJ1-4, with D possibly matching TRBD1 (6 bases). Germline V gene data show CDR1 as SEHNR and CDR2 as FQNEAQ (reference sequence). This CDR3 contains 14 residues. With 5 bases removed from V and 6 bases from J, the gap between germline ends came to 13 bases. CDR3 DNA: TGTGCCAGCAGCCGCAGGGGAGGAGATGAAAAACTGTTTTTT. It encodes CASSRRGGDEKLFF.

The V call is TRBV4-1, the J call TRBJ2-7; weak D call: TRBD1 (5 bases). Germline CDR1 and CDR2: MGHRA and YSYEKL. The V gene lost 4 bases and the J gene lost 0 bases, with 19 bases spanning the gap. CDR3 length: 17 amino acids. In DNA, the CDR3 is TGCGCCAGCAGCCCCGTCTCCCCCCAGGGAAGCTCCTACGAGCAGTACTTC. Translation: CASSPVSPQGSSYEQYF.

In this sample, this clone turned up once. This chain uses TRBV11-3 with TRBJ2-7; D gene ambiguous. V dropped 1 base and J dropped 2 bases, with 9 bases sitting between them. The length of the CDR3 is 14 residues. Germline V CDR1 and CDR2: SGHNT, YENEEA. CDR3 amino acids: CASSLGFGPYEQYF. DNA of the CDR3: TGTGCCAGCAGCTTAGGTTTCGGACCCTACGAGCAGTACTTC.

The rearrangement uses TRBV12-3 or TRBV12-4 and TRBJ2-1; D is uncertain. The CDR3 has 13 amino acids. The V gene lost 5 bases and the J gene lost 8 bases, with 13 bases spanning the gap. The CDR3 DNA reads TGTGCCAGCAGTCACGATACCCGGGATGAGCAGTTCTTC. Residues: CASSHDTRDEQFF.

The J gene is TRBJ2-7, the V gene TRBV7-9, with D possibly TRBD1 on 5 matching bases. Trimming shortened V by 5 bases and J by 3 bases, and 14 bases separated the two germline ends. The CDR3 loop spans 14 amino acids. Germline lookup yields CDR1 SEHNR and CDR2 FQNEAQ (reference sequence). Here the CDR3 reads CASSLRQKSYEQYF. In nucleotides, the CDR3 is TGTGCCAGCAGCCTCCGACAGAAAAGCTACGAGCAGTACTTC.

The rearrangement links TRBV5-5 to TRBJ1-6, with a weak D call TRBD1 (5 bases). The CDR3 extends over 17 amino acids. Trimming cost V 0 bases and J 7 bases, with 17 bases left between them. The germline V gene has CDR1 SGHKS and CDR2 YYEKEE (reference sequence). The CDR3 region is CASSLVGTFIGNSPLHF. CDR3 in DNA: TGTGCCAGCAGCTTGGTGGGGACTTTCATAGGCAATTCACCCCTCCACTTT.

The chain is built from TRBV19 and TRBJ2-2, with TRBD2 identical over 11 bases. Germline CDR1 reads LNHDA; CDR2 reads SQIVND (reference sequence). Trimming at V came to 5 bases and at J to 7 bases, leaving 9 bases not matched to a gene. This CDR3 region has 16 residues. CDR3: CASSVVLAGAFGELFF. The DNA of the CDR3 is TGTGCCAGTAGTGTCGTACTAGCGGGAGCCTTCGGGGAGCTGTTTTTT.

The genes are TRBV7-9 and TRBJ2-3, with D possibly called TRBD1 or TRBD2 (5 bases each). The germline V gene encodes CDR1 SEHNR and CDR2 FQNEAQ (reference sequence). V was clipped by 6 bases and J by 0 bases, with 13 bases between them. The CDR3 is made up of 15 amino acids. In DNA, the CDR3 is TGTGCCAGCAGACTTCCGGGGACCAGCACAGATACGCAGTATTTT. It is translated as CASRLPGTSTDTQYF.

The chain joins TRBV9 to TRBJ2-1; TRBD2 agrees at 8 bases. The CDR3 loop spans 14 amino acids. From germline, CDR1 is SGDLS and CDR2 YYNGEE. Trimming at V came to 6 bases and at J to 8 bases, leaving 10 bases not matched to a gene. CDR3 nucleotide sequence: TGTGCCAGCACCAACAGCGGGAGTGGGGATGAGCAGTTCTTC. Translated: CASTNSGSGDEQFF.

The rearrangement links TRBV29-1 to TRBJ1-2, with D perhaps matching TRBD1 (5 bases). Looked up from germline, CDR1 is SQVTM and CDR2 is ANQGSEA. Trimming stripped 0 bases from V and 4 bases from J, with 6 bases between. The CDR3 sequence is 12 residues long. The CDR3 region has the DNA TGCAGCGTTGAAGAGGGGCCCTATGGCTACACCTTC. Its protein is CSVEEGPYGYTF.

The genes are TRBV5-1 and TRBJ1-2; no firm D call. CDR1 and CDR2 (germline): SGHRS, YFSETQ. CDR3 length equals 12 residues. Trimming pared 0 bases from V and 6 bases from J, leaving 6 bases between. CDR3 residues: CASSLGGNGYTF. The CDR3 DNA reads TGCGCCAGCAGCTTGGGAGGTAATGGCTACACCTTC.

The V call is TRBV19, the J call TRBJ2-1, with D perhaps assigned TRBD1 or TRBD2 (6 bases each). The V end was cut by 5 bases, the J end by 8 bases, with 13 bases between. The length of the CDR3 is 13 residues. CDR1 and CDR2 (germline): LNHDA, SQIVND (reference sequence). For the CDR3, the DNA is TGTGCCAGTAGTTGGGGGCGGGGAGATGAGCAGTTCTTC. This encodes CASSWGRGDEQFF.

The chain has TRBV4-2 and TRBJ2-7; 8 bases are a match to TRBD1. V was clipped by 3 bases and J by 3 bases; unmatched bases: 10. This CDR3 is built from 16 residues. The germline V gene has CDR1 LGHNA and CDR2 YNFKEQ. Written as DNA, the CDR3 is TGTGCCAGCAGCCAGGGGACAGGCTCTAATCTCTACGAGCAGTACTTC. This translates into CASSQGTGSNLYEQYF.

The chain joins TRBV7-3 to TRBJ1-1; D ambiguous. V was clipped by 6 bases and J by 4 bases, with 18 bases between them. Germline-derived CDR1 and CDR2 are SGHTA and FQGTGA. The CDR3 spans 15 residues. CDR3 sequence reads: CASRNAAESSTEAFF. The CDR3 bases are TGTGCCAGCAGGAACGCCGCCGAGTCAAGCACTGAAGCTTTCTTT.

CDR3 bases: TGTGCCAGCAGTCCCCTAGTTGGGGCTTCGGCGGGAAACACCATATATTTT. Its translation is CASSPLVGASAGNTIYF. V is TRBV4-2 and J is TRBJ1-3, with D perhaps TRBD1 (5 bases). CDR1 and CDR2 from the germline V gene are LGHNA and YNFKEQ. The CDR3 contains 17 residues. V was pared by 6 bases and J by 4 bases, with 22 bases between.

This chain uses TRBV2 with TRBJ2-2; D not resolved. CDR3 size: 14 residues. Germline loops: CDR1 SNHLY, CDR2 FYNNEI. Trimming shortened V by 8 bases and J by 6 bases, and 16 bases separated the two germline ends. Here the CDR3 reads CASDAGLTAGELFF. Written as DNA, the CDR3 is TGTGCCAGCGATGCAGGTTTGACGGCCGGGGAGCTGTTTTTT.

This clone was recorded once. The chain couples TRBV5-1 to TRBJ2-1; D not certain. The CDR3 extends over 14 amino acids. V was trimmed by 2 bases and J by 8 bases, leaving 14 bases between them. Germline-derived CDR1 and CDR2 are SGHRS and YFSETQ. CDR3 amino acids: CASSLRSEDDEQFF. The CDR3 coding sequence is TGCGCCAGCAGCTTACGGTCCGAGGACGATGAGCAGTTCTTC.

The chain couples TRBV5-1 to TRBJ2-1; TRBD2 aligns across 14 bases. V gave up 4 bases and J gave up 2 bases; unmatched junction bases: 11. Germline-derived CDR1 and CDR2 are SGHRS and YFSETQ. The CDR3 covers 19 residues. Written as DNA, the CDR3 is TGCGCCAGCAGCGCAACCGGGACTAGCGGGAGTAGGGCCTACAATGAGCAGTTCTTC. It encodes CASSATGTSGSRAYNEQFF.

The chain employs TRBV5-1 and TRBJ2-7, with 8 bases that match TRBD2. The V segment lost 4 bases and the J segment 7 bases; nucleotides outside the gene matches: 16. The CDR3 totals 16 residues. In germline, CDR1 is SGHRS, CDR2 YFSETQ. CDR3: CASSMFLAGRGVEQYF. CDR3 DNA: TGCGCCAGCAGCATGTTCCTAGCGGGCCGGGGTGTAGAGCAGTACTTC.

The genes are TRBV2 and TRBJ2-7; possible D gene TRBD2, 5 bases. Trimming pared 3 bases from V and 4 bases from J, leaving 16 bases between. Germline V gene lookup returns CDR1 SNHLY and CDR2 FYNNEI. This CDR3 is built from 15 residues. The CDR3 DNA reads as TGTGCCAGCAGTGAGCAAGCTTTACGGACTTACGAGCAGTACTTC. Its protein product is CASSEQALRTYEQYF.

The chain carries TRBV19 and TRBJ2-2; 13 bases line up with TRBD2. In germline, CDR1 is LNHDA, CDR2 SQIVND (reference sequence). V gave up 3 bases and J gave up 5 bases; unmatched junction bases: 12. The CDR3 has 19 residues. This CDR3 is CASSIPHGGLAGFTGELFF. Here the CDR3 DNA reads TGTGCCAGTAGTATTCCCCACGGGGGACTAGCGGGATTTACCGGGGAGCTGTTTTTT.